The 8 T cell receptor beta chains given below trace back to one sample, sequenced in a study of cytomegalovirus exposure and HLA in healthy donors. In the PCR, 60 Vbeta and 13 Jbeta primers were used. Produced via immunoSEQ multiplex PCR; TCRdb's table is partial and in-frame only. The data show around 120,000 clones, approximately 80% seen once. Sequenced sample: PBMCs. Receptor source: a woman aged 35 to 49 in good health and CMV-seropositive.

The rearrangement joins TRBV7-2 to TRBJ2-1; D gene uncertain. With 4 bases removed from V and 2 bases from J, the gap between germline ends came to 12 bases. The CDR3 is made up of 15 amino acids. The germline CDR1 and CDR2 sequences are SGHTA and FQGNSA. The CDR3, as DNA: TGTGCCAGCAGCTCCCACAGAACTCCCTACAATGAGCAGTTCTTC. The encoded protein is CASSSHRTPYNEQFF.

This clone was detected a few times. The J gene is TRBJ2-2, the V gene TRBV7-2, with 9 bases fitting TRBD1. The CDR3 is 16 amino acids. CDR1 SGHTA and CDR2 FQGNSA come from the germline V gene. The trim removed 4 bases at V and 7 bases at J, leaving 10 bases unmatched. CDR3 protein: CASSSRTGARGGELFF. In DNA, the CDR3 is TGTGCCAGCAGCTCCAGGACAGGGGCTAGGGGCGGGGAGCTGTTTTTT.

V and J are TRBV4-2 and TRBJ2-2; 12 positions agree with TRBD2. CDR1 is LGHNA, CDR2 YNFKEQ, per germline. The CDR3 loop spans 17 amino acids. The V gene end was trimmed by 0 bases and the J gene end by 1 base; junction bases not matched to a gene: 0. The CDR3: CASSQETSGRNTGELFF. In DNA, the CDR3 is TGTGCCAGCAGCCAAGAGACTAGCGGGAGGAACACCGGGGAGCTGTTTTTT.

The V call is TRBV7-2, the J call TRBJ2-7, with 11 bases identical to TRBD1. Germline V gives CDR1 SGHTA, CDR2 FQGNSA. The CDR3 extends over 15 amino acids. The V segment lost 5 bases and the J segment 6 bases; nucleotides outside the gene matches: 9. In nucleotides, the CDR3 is TGTGCCAGCAGCAGGAGGGTTGGGACAGGGGGCGAGCAGTACTTC. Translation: CASSRRVGTGGEQYF.

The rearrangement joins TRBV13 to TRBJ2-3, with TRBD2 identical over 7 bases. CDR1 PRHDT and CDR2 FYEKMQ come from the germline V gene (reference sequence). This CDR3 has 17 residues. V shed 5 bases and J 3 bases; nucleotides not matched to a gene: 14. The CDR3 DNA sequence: TGTGCCAGCAGCATCACTGTTGGCGGGAGCGGTACAGATACGCAGTATTTT. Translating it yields CASSITVGGSGTDTQYF. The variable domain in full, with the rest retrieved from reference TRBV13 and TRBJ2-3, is AAGVIQSPRHLIKEKRETATLKCYPIPRHDTVYWYQQGPGQDPQFLISFYEKMQSDKGSIPDRFSAQQFSDYHSELNMSSLELGDSALYFCASSITVGGSGTDTQYFGPGTRLTVL.

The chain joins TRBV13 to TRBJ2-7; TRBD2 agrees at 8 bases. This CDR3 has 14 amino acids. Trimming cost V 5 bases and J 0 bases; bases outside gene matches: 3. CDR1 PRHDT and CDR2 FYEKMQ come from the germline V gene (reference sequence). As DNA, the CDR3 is TGTGCCAGCAGCCTCGGGGGGGCCTCCTACGAGCAGTACTTC. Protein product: CASSLGGASYEQYF.

For the CDR3, the DNA is TGTGCCTGGAGTCGACAGGGGCTTAACTATGGCTACACCTTC. This codes for CAWSRQGLNYGYTF. The chain is built from TRBV30 and TRBJ1-2; 8 bases align to TRBD1. Germline V gene data show CDR1 as GTSNPN and CDR2 as SVGIG (reference sequence). The CDR3 spans 14 residues. Trimming cost V 2 bases and J 1 base; bases outside gene matches: 3.

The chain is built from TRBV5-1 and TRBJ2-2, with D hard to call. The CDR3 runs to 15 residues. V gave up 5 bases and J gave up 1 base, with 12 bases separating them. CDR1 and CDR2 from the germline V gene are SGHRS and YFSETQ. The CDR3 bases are TGCGCCAGCAGGGTGGGCCGGCGGAACACCGGGGAGCTGTTTTTT. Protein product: CASRVGRRNTGELFF.